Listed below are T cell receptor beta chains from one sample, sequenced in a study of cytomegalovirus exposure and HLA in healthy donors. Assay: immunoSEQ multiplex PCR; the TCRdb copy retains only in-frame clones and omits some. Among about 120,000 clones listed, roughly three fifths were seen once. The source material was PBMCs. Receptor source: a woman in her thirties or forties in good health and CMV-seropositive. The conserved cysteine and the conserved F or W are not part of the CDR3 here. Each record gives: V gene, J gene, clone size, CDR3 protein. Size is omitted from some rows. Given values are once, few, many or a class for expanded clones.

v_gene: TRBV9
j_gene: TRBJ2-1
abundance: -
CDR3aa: ASSVVQGGSNEQF

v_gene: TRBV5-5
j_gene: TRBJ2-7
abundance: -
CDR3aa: ASSSGVPGLNEQY

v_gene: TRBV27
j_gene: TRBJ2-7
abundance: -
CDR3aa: ASSLSPGGDYEQY

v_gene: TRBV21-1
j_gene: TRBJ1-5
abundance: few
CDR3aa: ASSERTGAPNQPQH

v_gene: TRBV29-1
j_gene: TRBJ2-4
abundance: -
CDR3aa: SARQGENIQY

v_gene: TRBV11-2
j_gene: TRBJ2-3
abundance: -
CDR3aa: ASSLRTSSWDTQY

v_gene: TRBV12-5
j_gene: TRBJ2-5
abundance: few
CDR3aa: ASARAETQY

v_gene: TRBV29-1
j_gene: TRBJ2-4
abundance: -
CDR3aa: SVDPGGAKNIQY

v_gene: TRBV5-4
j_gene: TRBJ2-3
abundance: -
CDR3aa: ASSSPPSDTQY

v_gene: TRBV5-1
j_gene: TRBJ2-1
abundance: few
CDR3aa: ASSPGPDRTSAYNEQF

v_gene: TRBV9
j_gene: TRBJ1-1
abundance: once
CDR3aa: ASRGTGDTEAF

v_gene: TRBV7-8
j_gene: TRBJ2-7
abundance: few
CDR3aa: ASSSRDGRGEQY

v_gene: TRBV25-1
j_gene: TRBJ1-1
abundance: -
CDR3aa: ASSTQGRNTEAF

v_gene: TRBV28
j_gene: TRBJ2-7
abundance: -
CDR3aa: ASSFTGTGGLSFYEQY

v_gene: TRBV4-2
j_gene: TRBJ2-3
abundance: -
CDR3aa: ASSQDYPGGTDTQY

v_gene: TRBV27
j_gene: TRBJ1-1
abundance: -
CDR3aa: ASRPGQGLSGAF

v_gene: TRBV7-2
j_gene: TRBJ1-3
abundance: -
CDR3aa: ASSPDIGNTIY

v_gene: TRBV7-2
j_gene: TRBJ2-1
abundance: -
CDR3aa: ASSLVPSGSYNEQF

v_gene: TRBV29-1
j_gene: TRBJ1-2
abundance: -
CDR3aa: SVDGAGAGGYT

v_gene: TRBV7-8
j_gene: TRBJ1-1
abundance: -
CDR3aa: ASTQGWRVSNTEAF

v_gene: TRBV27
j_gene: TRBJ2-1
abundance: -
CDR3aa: ASSLSPSGIYNEQF

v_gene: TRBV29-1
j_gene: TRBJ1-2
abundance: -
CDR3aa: SVEEPPSGARGYGYT

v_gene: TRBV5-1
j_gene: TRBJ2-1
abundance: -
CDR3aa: ASKKFGGGSYNEQF

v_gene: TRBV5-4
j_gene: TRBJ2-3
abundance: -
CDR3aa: ASSVGLAGTTDTQY

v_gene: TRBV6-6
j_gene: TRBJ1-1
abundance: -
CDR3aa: ASSETGVHTEAF

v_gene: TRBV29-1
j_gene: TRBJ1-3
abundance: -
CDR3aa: SVQGADTIY

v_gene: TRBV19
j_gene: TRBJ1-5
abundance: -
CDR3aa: ASSIESMPQH

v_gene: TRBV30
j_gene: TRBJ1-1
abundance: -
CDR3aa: AWSVQGANTEAF

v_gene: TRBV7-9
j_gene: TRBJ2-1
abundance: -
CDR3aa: ASSNHGGTGAYNEQF

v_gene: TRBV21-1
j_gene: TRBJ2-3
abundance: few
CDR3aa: ASSRPTSGTSTDTQY

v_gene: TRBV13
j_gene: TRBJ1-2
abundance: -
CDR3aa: ASSLGRTGTNYGYT

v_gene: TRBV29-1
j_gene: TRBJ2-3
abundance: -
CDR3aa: SVKFPGGSTDTQY

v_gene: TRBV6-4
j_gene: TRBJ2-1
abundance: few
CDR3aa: ASSVGTRTYDEQF

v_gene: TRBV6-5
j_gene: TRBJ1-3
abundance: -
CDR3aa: ASSYSAGLGNTIY

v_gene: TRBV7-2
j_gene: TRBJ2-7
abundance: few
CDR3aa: ASSSQLGAGGQEQY

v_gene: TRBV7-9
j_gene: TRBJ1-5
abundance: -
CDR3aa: ASSFGNQPQH

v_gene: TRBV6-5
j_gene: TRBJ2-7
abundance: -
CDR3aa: ASSSGLREKY

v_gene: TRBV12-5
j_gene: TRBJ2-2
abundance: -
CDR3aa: ASGFRTASNTGELF

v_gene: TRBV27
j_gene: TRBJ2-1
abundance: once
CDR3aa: ASSLSGMNEQF

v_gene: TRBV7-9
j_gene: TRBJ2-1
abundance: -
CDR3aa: ASGRLAGVGEQF

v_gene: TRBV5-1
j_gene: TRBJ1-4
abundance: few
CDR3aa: ASSFFGQGGKLF

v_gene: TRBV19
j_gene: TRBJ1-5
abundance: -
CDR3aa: ASSIMGLGNQPQH

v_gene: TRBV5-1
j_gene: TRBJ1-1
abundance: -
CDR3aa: ASRLGGTGTEAF

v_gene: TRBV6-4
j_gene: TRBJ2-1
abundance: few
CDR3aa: ASRGTSGNEQF

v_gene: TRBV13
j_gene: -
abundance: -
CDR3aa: ASSFGTSPYEQY

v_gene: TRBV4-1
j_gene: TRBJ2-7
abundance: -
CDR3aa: ASSPGTGRLEQY

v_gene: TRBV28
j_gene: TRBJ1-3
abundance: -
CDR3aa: ASSLLRALTSGNTIY

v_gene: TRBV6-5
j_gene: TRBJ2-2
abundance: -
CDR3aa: ASRTGTSDTGELF

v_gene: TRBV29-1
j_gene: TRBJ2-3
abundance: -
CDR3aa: SVVESQGGTTDTQY

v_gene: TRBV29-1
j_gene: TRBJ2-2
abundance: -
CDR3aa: SVRTGGSGELF